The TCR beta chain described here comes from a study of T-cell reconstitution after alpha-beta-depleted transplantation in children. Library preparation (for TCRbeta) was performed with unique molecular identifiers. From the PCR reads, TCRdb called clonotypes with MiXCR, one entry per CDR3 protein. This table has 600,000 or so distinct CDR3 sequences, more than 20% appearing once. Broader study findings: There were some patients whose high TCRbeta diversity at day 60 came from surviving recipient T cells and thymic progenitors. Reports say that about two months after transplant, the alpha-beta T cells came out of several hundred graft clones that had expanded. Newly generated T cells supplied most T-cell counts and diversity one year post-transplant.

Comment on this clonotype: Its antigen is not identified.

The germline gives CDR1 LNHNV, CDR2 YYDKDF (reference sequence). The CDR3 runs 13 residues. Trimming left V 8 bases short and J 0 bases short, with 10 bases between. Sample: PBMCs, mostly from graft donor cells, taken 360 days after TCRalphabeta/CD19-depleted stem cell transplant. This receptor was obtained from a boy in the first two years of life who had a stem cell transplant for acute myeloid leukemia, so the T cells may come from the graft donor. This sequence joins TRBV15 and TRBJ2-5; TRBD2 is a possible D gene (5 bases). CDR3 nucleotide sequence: TGTGCCACCTCGCGGGTGTACCAAGAGACCCAGTACTTC. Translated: CATSRVYQETQYF.